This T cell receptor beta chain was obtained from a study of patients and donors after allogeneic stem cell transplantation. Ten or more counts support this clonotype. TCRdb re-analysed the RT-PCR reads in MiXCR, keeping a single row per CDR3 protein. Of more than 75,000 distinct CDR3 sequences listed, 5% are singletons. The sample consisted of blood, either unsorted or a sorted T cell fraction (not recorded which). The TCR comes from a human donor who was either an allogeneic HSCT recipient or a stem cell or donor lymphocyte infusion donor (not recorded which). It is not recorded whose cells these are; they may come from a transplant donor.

CDR3 amino acids: CSARDILAGGVYEQYF. The CDR3 nucleotides read TGCAGTGCTAGAGACATACTAGCGGGAGGGGTCTACGAGCAGTACTTC. This rearrangement joins TRBV20-1 to TRBJ2-7; 13 positions match TRBD2. V trimming: 0 bases; J trimming: 3 bases; junction bases outside the gene matches: 5. The CDR3 loop spans 16 amino acids. Germline lookup yields CDR1 DFQATT and CDR2 SNEGSKA (reference sequence).